This TCR beta chain comes out of a study of shared clonotypes between healthy human individuals. At the level of the study: Each donor had three CD4 naive, three CD4 memory, two CD8 naive and one CD8 memory plate.

Donors were healthy HIV-negative adults without recently reported acute infections or vaccinations. The V and J ends lost 1 base and 0 bases respectively, with 10 bases between them. CDR1 is MGHDK, CDR2 SYGVNS, per germline. The CDR3 loop spans 17 amino acids. Data came from immunoSEQ multiplex PCR; TCRdb stores just in-frame clones and leaves some out. The table includes about 990,000 clones, 75% to 80% detected once. The sequence came from a young man in good health. Some clones in this sample may be carry-over from other donors' samples. The sequencing sample was made of memory CD4+ T cells from PBMCs. Regarding subset: CD45RA-negative fraction. The chain has TRBV25-1 and TRBJ2-6; no definite D call. The CDR3 DNA reads TGTGCCAGCAGTGAATCGGGTTTACTCTCTGGGGCCAACGTCCTGACTTTC. This encodes CASSESGLLSGANVLTF.